This TCR beta chain was recorded in a study of CXCR3-negative and CXCR3-positive naive CD8 T cells. Broader study findings: Naive subsets displayed similar surface CD5, and TCR strength was inferred from TRB CDR3 properties. Diversity was high in both naive subsets and much lower in memory cells.

Those CD8+ T cells considered naive were CD45RO-CCR7+CD27+CD95-. Carrying UMI labels, the TRB cDNA libraries were prepared through 5' RACE. TCRdb re-analyzed the 5' RACE reads; it lists each CDR3 protein once, without DNA. This listing includes about 130,000 distinct CDR3 sequences. With regard to this clonotype: No antigen is known for it.

The specimen was naive CXCR3- CD8+ T cells from blood. Subset denoted: CD45RO-CCR7+CD27+CD95- naive CD8+ T cells lacking CXCR3 (TNR3-). The TCR was taken from a human donor in good health. Some clones in this sample may be carry-over from other donors' samples.

The CDR3 reads CASSLGVGMGTEAFF. The chain combines TRBV7-9 with TRBJ1-1. This CDR3 is built from 15 residues. The germline CDR1 and CDR2 sequences are SEHNR and FQNEAQ (reference sequence).